The 25 T cell receptor beta chains presented below share a single source sample, sequenced in a study of a mutant IDH1 vaccine in newly diagnosed glioma. These receptors lack a known antigen. Described time point: week 5, during vaccination. Every vaccination contained 300 ug of the mutant IDH1 20-mer peptide and was paired with topical imiquimod. Clones were sequenced by immunoSEQ multiplex PCR, and TCRdb holds only the in-frame ones, with some missing. Altogether over 50,000 clones are present, approximately 90% being singletons, with the ten largest covering around 4.4%. Sequencing used PBMCs, obtained from a glioma patient whose treatment included an IDH1 peptide vaccine. Receptors originate from a woman in her forties with glioma.

The rearrangement joins TRBV7-2 to TRBJ2-5; 15 bases fit TRBD2. The CDR3 has 17 amino acids. Germline V gives CDR1 SGHTA, CDR2 FQGNSA. The J segment lost 2 bases and the V segment lost 5 bases, leaving 6 bases of the junction unmatched. The CDR3 DNA is TGTGCCAGCAGCCCGGGACTAGCGGGGGGCACACAAGAGACCCAGTACTTC. Encoded protein: CASSPGLAGGTQETQYF. Full variable domain (rest looked up from reference TRBV7-2 and TRBJ2-5): GAGVSQSPSNKVTEKGKDVELRCDPISGHTALYWYRQSLGQGLEFLIYFQGNSAPDKSGLPSDRFSAERTGGSVSTLTIQRTQQEDSAVYLCASSPGLAGGTQETQYFGPGTRLLVL.

The rearrangement links TRBV2 to TRBJ1-3; D is ambiguous. The germline gives CDR1 SNHLY, CDR2 FYNNEI. The CDR3 loop spans 13 amino acids. Deletions cut 3 bases from V and 3 bases from J, with 6 bases between. The CDR3 coding sequence is TGTGCCAGCAGTGAGGCACTTGGAAACACCATATATTTT. This translates into CASSEALGNTIYF.

This clone occurred once. The chain joins TRBV6-5 to TRBJ2-5, with D tentatively TRBD1 or TRBD2 (7 bases each). CDR1 MNHEY and CDR2 SVGAGI come from the germline V gene. The V gene lost 6 bases and the J gene lost 1 base, with 15 bases spanning the gap. This CDR3 spans 15 amino acids. CDR3 residues: CASRPGGGSQETQYF. In DNA, the CDR3 is TGTGCCAGCAGGCCAGGGGGAGGGAGCCAAGAGACCCAGTACTTC.

The CDR3 protein is CASSLMGLASNIQYF. CDR3 nucleotide sequence: TGTGCCAGCAGCTTGATGGGACTAGCCTCAAACATTCAGTACTTC. The chain links TRBV5-4 to TRBJ2-4, with 9 bases identical to TRBD2. Germline CDR1 and CDR2: SGHNT and YYREEE (reference sequence). Germline trimming cut 1 base from V and 6 bases from J; bases unmatched to any gene: 5. CDR3 length: 15 residues.

The chain combines TRBV19 with TRBJ1-2; tentative D call: TRBD1 (6 bases). V was shortened by 1 base and J by 3 bases, with 9 bases between the two germline ends. CDR1 and CDR2 (germline): LNHDA, SQIVND (reference sequence). The CDR3 covers 14 residues. The chain's CDR3 is CASSIGQGHYGYTF. CDR3 bases: TGTGCCAGTAGTATAGGTCAGGGGCACTATGGCTACACCTTC.

The chain couples TRBV7-9 to TRBJ2-5; 7 bases line up with TRBD1. This CDR3 has 17 residues. Per germline, CDR1 SEHNR and CDR2 FQNEAQ (reference sequence). Unmatched junction bases numbered 10, after V lost 3 bases and J lost 0 bases. In DNA form, the CDR3 reads TGTGCCAGCAGCTTCTTTGGCCTCGGGACAGACCAAGAGACCCAGTACTTC. This encodes CASSFFGLGTDQETQYF.

In DNA form, the CDR3 reads TGTGCCATCAGTGAGAGAGGACAGGGAGACACCATATATTTT. Translating it yields CAISERGQGDTIYF. This chain joins TRBV10-3 and TRBJ1-3, with 8 nucleotides matching TRBD1. The germline gives CDR1 ENHRY, CDR2 SYGVKD. V was clipped by 2 bases and J by 8 bases; unmatched bases: 5. This CDR3 is built from 14 residues.

The chain couples TRBV7-9 to TRBJ1-4; TRBD1 matches 10 bases. The CDR3 is 14 residues long. Trimming took 4 bases from V and 5 from J; bases not matched to a gene: 1. Germline V gene sequence: CDR1 SEHNR, CDR2 FQNEAQ (reference sequence). The CDR3 is CASSSGQGNEKLFF. The CDR3 DNA sequence: TGTGCCAGCAGCTCGGGACAGGGGAATGAAAAACTGTTTTTT.

J is TRBJ2-5 and V is TRBV7-2; D not certain. The CDR3 spans 13 residues. V was clipped by 5 bases and J by 1 base, with 8 bases between them. Germline V gene lookup returns CDR1 SGHTA and CDR2 FQGNSA. Here the CDR3 DNA reads TGTGCCAGCAGCCCAAGCCGCCAAGAGACCCAGTACTTC. It translates to CASSPSRQETQYF.

This clone showed up just once. The chain combines TRBV2 with TRBJ1-1; D gene unclear. Germline values: CDR1 SNHLY, CDR2 FYNNEI. This CDR3 contains 12 residues. Trimming took 3 bases from V and 6 from J, leaving 8 bases between them. The CDR3 bases are TGTGCCAGCAGTGATGACGGATCTGAAGCTTTCTTT. Its protein is CASSDDGSEAFF.

The genes are TRBV18 and TRBJ1-3; D remains unclear. The CDR3 is made up of 16 amino acids. Trimming shortened V by 1 base and J by 0 bases, and 10 bases separated the two germline ends. Germline assignment: CDR1 KGHSH and CDR2 LQKENI. CDR3 sequence reads: CASSPLTTNSGNTIYF. The CDR3 DNA is TGTGCCAGCTCACCACTTACTACAAACTCTGGAAACACCATATATTTT.

The rearrangement joins TRBV19 to TRBJ2-3, with 11 bases aligning to TRBD2. Germline lookup yields CDR1 LNHDA and CDR2 SQIVND (reference sequence). Trimming at V came to 3 bases and at J to 4 bases, leaving 6 bases not matched to a gene. This CDR3 is 16 amino acids long. This chain's CDR3 is CASSIGVAGGADTQYF. The CDR3 region has the DNA TGTGCCAGTAGTATTGGGGTAGCGGGGGGGGCAGATACGCAGTATTTT.

Only one count was recorded for this clone. In DNA form, the CDR3 reads TGTGCCAGCAGTTACTCATCAGGGGACGAGCAGTACTTC. Protein product: CASSYSSGDEQYF. V is TRBV6-5 and J is TRBJ2-7; a possible D gene is TRBD1 (6 bases). The CDR3 loop spans 13 amino acids. Germline CDR1 and CDR2: MNHEY and SVGAGI. V was clipped by 0 bases and J by 5 bases, with 8 bases between them.

This chain joins TRBV7-2 and TRBJ1-5, with TRBD1 identical over 7 bases. CDR1 and CDR2 (germline): SGHTA, FQGNSA. V shed 5 bases and J 5 bases; nucleotides not matched to a gene: 21. The CDR3 is 19 residues long. The CDR3 nucleotides are TGTGCCAGCAGCCAAAATTTCTTCCCCGGGACAGAGAGCGATCAGCCCCAGCATTTT. Translated: CASSQNFFPGTESDQPQHF.

The chain links TRBV6-5 to TRBJ1-5, with 9 bases matching TRBD1. The CDR3 is 15 residues long. V lost 4 bases to trimming and J lost 5 bases; unmatched junction nucleotides: 6. CDR1 is MNHEY and CDR2 is SVGAGI in the germline V gene. The CDR3 sequence is CASSSTGGYDQPQHF. CDR3 DNA: TGTGCCAGCAGTTCCACAGGGGGCTATGATCAGCCCCAGCATTTT.

V is TRBV28 and J is TRBJ2-7; D is perhaps TRBD1 (5 bases). The CDR3 runs 14 residues. From germline, CDR1 is MDHEN and CDR2 SYDVKM. V dropped 3 bases and J dropped 2 bases, with 11 bases sitting between them. This CDR3 is CASSLYRFPYEQYF. The DNA of the CDR3 is TGTGCCAGCAGTTTGTACAGGTTCCCCTACGAGCAGTACTTC. The whole variable domain, remainder taken from reference TRBV28 and TRBJ2-7, is DVKVTQSSRYLVKRTGEKVFLECVQDMDHENMFWYRQDPGLGLRLIYFSYDVKMKEKGDIPEGYSVSREKKERFSLILESASTNQTSMYLCASSLYRFPYEQYFGPGTRLTVT.

The chain carries TRBV6-6 and TRBJ2-5; D gene ambiguous. Germline V lookup: CDR1 MNHNY, CDR2 SVGAGI (reference sequence). The length of the CDR3 is 11 residues. Trimming took 2 bases from V and 7 from J, leaving 5 bases between them. CDR3 loop: CASSYLGTQYF. CDR3 sequence (DNA): TGTGCCAGCAGTTACCTCGGGACCCAGTACTTC.

This sequence joins TRBV7-9 and TRBJ2-5, with 8 bases identical to TRBD1. The trim removed 5 bases at V and 4 bases at J, leaving 3 bases unmatched. Germline CDR1 SEHNR, CDR2 FQNEAQ (reference sequence). This CDR3 has 13 amino acids. CDR3 bases: TGTGCCAGCAGCAGGGACAGGAGAGAGACCCAGTACTTC. This codes for CASSRDRRETQYF.

This clone is a singleton in its sample. The rearrangement uses TRBV7-2 and TRBJ1-4; TRBD1 agrees at 10 bases. CDR3 size: 15 residues. Germline CDR1 reads SGHTA; CDR2 reads FQGNSA. V lost 5 bases and J lost 11; bases outside the gene matches: 11. CDR3 region: CASSLLNPGQGKLFF. DNA for the CDR3: TGTGCCAGCAGCCTCCTTAATCCGGGACAGGGGAAACTGTTTTTT.

In its sample, this clone was seen once. CDR3 sequence reads: CASSLGASQETQYF. The CDR3 DNA is TGCGCCAGCAGCTTGGGGGCTAGTCAAGAGACCCAGTACTTC. The rearrangement joins TRBV5-1 to TRBJ2-5; D not resolved. This CDR3 region has 14 residues. Germline CDR1 SGHRS, CDR2 YFSETQ. Trimming took 0 bases from V and 2 from J, leaving 8 bases between them.

This chain connects TRBV6-6 to TRBJ2-7; the D call may be TRBD1 or TRBD2 (5 bases each). The V gene lost 2 bases and the J gene lost 5 bases, with 19 bases spanning the gap. CDR1 is MNHNY, CDR2 SVGAGI, per germline (reference sequence). This CDR3 contains 16 residues. Written as DNA, the CDR3 is TGTGCCAGCAGTTACGCCCCAGGGAGCTCGGGTCACGAGCAGTACTTC. Translating gives CASSYAPGSSGHEQYF.

The rearrangement links TRBV28 to TRBJ1-2; TRBD1 aligns across 11 bases. This CDR3 spans 16 amino acids. V was pared by 5 bases and J by 4 bases, with 9 bases of the junction left unmatched. The germline V gene has CDR1 MDHEN and CDR2 SYDVKM. The CDR3, as DNA: TGTGCCAGCAGTCCCCGGGACAGGGGGTCTAGCTATGGCTACACCTTC. Amino acid sequence: CASSPRDRGSSYGYTF.

This chain joins TRBV29-1 and TRBJ2-7; 11 positions match TRBD1. V lost 5 bases and J lost 1; bases outside the gene matches: 7. Germline lookup yields CDR1 SQVTM and CDR2 ANQGSEA. This CDR3 is built from 15 residues. This CDR3 reads CSVSPGTGGSYEQYF. The CDR3 coding sequence is TGCAGCGTTTCCCCCGGGACAGGGGGTTCCTACGAGCAGTACTTC.

This chain connects TRBV5-1 to TRBJ2-7; 7 nucleotides agree with TRBD1. Losses at the gene ends were 1 base for V and 2 bases for J; bases not matched to a gene: 0. In germline, CDR1 is SGHRS, CDR2 YFSETQ. The CDR3 length is 13 residues. The CDR3, as DNA: TGCGCCAGCAGCTTGAGGGGGCCCTACGAGCAGTACTTC. Protein: CASSLRGPYEQYF.

The chain has TRBV5-8 and TRBJ1-6, with no clear D. V lost 3 bases, J lost 14 bases, and 15 bases lay in between. CDR3 length: 13 residues. Per germline, CDR1 SGHTS and CDR2 YDEGEE. CDR3 region: CASSSYYSSALHF. CDR3 nucleotide sequence: TGTGCCAGCAGCTCCTACTACAGCTCTGCCCTCCACTTT. The full variable domain, in which reference TRBV5-8 and TRBJ1-6 provide the parts outside the CDR3, is EAGVTQSPTHLIKTRGQQATLRCSPISGHTSVYWYQQALGLGLQFLLWYDEGEERNRGNFPPRFSGRQFPNYSSELNVNALELEDSALYLCASSSYYSSALHFGNGTRLTVT.